This TCR beta chain was profiled in a study of OX40 agonist ivuxolimab in advanced cancers. Study-wide points: Compared with CD4+, CD8+ T cells on average had more expanded clones. Some patients who did not respond also had low normalized T-cell clonal expansion.

Germline V gene data show CDR1 as MNHEY and CDR2 as SMNVEV (reference sequence). Trimming took off 7 bases at V and 2 bases at J, with 15 bases between the two ends. The CDR3 loop spans 15 amino acids. Points on this clone: Its antigen is not identified.

Clones were read by immunoSEQ multiplex PCR, and TCRdb kept only the in-frame ones, dropping some. The repertoire holds tens of thousands of clones, with about 93% as singletons. The source is an adult with an advanced solid tumor such as melanoma, head and neck, liver or kidney cancer. Sequencing was performed on CD4+ or CD8+ T cells sorted from blood, taken in a trial of the OX40 agonist ivuxolimab. The chain links TRBV27 to TRBJ1-5, with D perhaps matching TRBD1 (6 bases). The CDR3 nucleotides read TGTGCCAGCACCTCCGGAGGGGGGGGCAATCAGCCCCAGCATTTT. Amino acids: CASTSGGGGNQPQHF.